The 2 T cell receptor beta chains below were found in one sample sequenced in a study of T cell responses to AZD1222 COVID-19 vaccine. Sequencing was performed with immunoSEQ multiplex PCR; in TCRdb, only in-frame clones are kept and a portion is missing. The sample yields 84,000 or so clones, about 87% seen once. The sample here was peripheral blood, taken on day 0 of AZD1222 vaccination. The source of these receptors is an adult in good health.

The chain employs TRBV7-6 and TRBJ1-6; D call uncertain. V was cut by 1 base and J by 10 bases, with 14 bases left in between. The CDR3 is 15 amino acids. Germline V gives CDR1 SGHVS, CDR2 FNYEAQ. The CDR3 spells CASSLEWEGRSPLHF. CDR3 nucleotide sequence: TGTGCCAGCAGCTTAGAATGGGAAGGAAGGTCACCCCTCCACTTT. Full variable domain (missing parts from reference TRBV7-6 and TRBJ1-6): GAGVSQSPRYKVTKRGQDVALRCDPISGHVSLYWYRQALGQGPEFLTYFNYEAQQDKSGLPNDRFSAERPEGSISTLTIQRTEQRDSAMYRCASSLEWEGRSPLHFGNGTRLTVT.

The CDR3 reads CASRGGGSGEKLFF. DNA of the CDR3: TGTGCCAGCCGCGGGGGGGGTTCCGGTGAAAAACTGTTTTTT. V usage is TRBV27 and J usage is TRBJ1-4, with D perhaps TRBD1 (5 bases). Trimming took off 8 bases at V and 7 bases at J, with 17 bases between the two ends. This CDR3 has 14 residues. Germline assignment: CDR1 MNHEY and CDR2 SMNVEV (reference sequence).